These 9 T cell receptor beta chains share one sample of origin, sequenced in a study of cytomegalovirus exposure and HLA in healthy donors. 13 Jbeta primers and 60 Vbeta primers were used for the PCR. Repertoires were generated with immunoSEQ multiplex PCR, while TCRdb's copy carries only in-frame clones and drops some. Of about 150,000 clones listed, 70% to 80% were seen once; the top ten hold around 6.3%. Sequencing used PBMCs. The receptors come from a man between 50 and 59 years old in good health and CMV-seropositive.

The gene calls are TRBV6-1 and TRBJ1-5; D not certain. CDR1 and CDR2 (germline): MNHNS, SASEGT. Trimming removed 5 bases at V and 4 bases at J, with 12 bases between. The CDR3 is made up of 14 amino acids. In DNA, the CDR3 is TGTGCCAGCAGTACACGACAACCTAATCAGCCCCAGCATTTT. It yields the protein CASSTRQPNQPQHF.

The DNA for the CDR3 is TGTGCCAGTACGTACAGGAGTACTCCAGATACGCAGTATTTT. As protein: CASTYRSTPDTQYF. The rearrangement joins TRBV19 to TRBJ2-3; tentative D call: TRBD1 (5 bases). With 7 bases removed from V and 4 bases from J, the gap between germline ends came to 15 bases. Germline V gives CDR1 LNHDA, CDR2 SQIVND (reference sequence). This CDR3 region has 14 residues.

This chain links TRBV11-2 with TRBJ1-2; D not resolved. The CDR3 extends over 16 amino acids. V was shortened by 0 bases and J by 5 bases, with 16 bases between the two germline ends. Looked up from germline, CDR1 is SGHAT and CDR2 is FQNNGV. CDR3 in DNA: TGTGCCAGCAGCTTAGATTCTCAGGCACCCCTATATGGCTACACCTTC. Protein product: CASSLDSQAPLYGYTF.

This clone was observed a few times. The CDR3 sequence: CASSLAGQGLFF. CDR3 coding DNA: TGTGCCAGCAGCTTAGCCGGACAGGGTCTGTTCTTC. The chain combines TRBV7-2 with TRBJ2-1, with 8 bases identical to TRBD1. This CDR3 is 12 amino acids long. Unmatched junction bases numbered 4, after V lost 0 bases and J lost 15 bases. CDR1 and CDR2 from the germline V gene are SGHTA and FQGNSA. The full variable domain, in which reference TRBV7-2 and TRBJ2-1 provide the parts outside the CDR3, is GAGVSQSPSNKVTEKGKDVELRCDPISGHTALYWYRQSLGQGLEFLIYFQGNSAPDKSGLPSDRFSAERTGGSVSTLTIQRTQQEDSAVYLCASSLAGQGLFFGPGTRLTVL.

The DNA for the CDR3 is TGCGCCAGCAGCTTCACAGGGAGTGACACCGGGGAGCTGTTTTTT. Protein sequence: CASSFTGSDTGELFF. The chain is built from TRBV4-1 and TRBJ2-2; D perhaps matches TRBD1 (6 bases). The length of the CDR3 is 15 residues. CDR1 and CDR2 (germline): MGHRA, YSYEKL. The ends were cut back, 5 bases at V and 3 bases at J, with 13 bases in the middle.

The chain combines TRBV4-1 with TRBJ1-1; D perhaps matches TRBD1 (6 bases). There are 14 residues in the CDR3. CDR1 MGHRA and CDR2 YSYEKL come from the germline V gene. Trimming removed 7 bases at V and 1 base at J, with 13 bases between. This CDR3 reads CASTGGRRNTEAFF. As DNA, the CDR3 is TGCGCCAGCACCGGGGGGCGGAGGAACACTGAAGCTTTCTTT.

This clone appeared a few times. The same CDR3 can be traced to other DNA sequences in this sample. The chain is built from TRBV5-1 and TRBJ2-1, with unresolved D. Germline CDR1 SGHRS, CDR2 YFSETQ. The V and J ends lost 3 bases and 0 bases respectively, with 10 bases between them. The length of the CDR3 is 15 residues. DNA of the CDR3: TGCGCCAGCAGCTCCCGTACGAGCTCCTACAATGAGCAGTTCTTC. This codes for CASSSRTSSYNEQFF.

This clone was observed once. The chain carries TRBV2 and TRBJ2-7; D remains ambiguous. Trimming took off 3 bases at V and 2 bases at J, with 11 bases between the two ends. Germline V CDR1 and CDR2: SNHLY, FYNNEI. The CDR3 runs to 14 residues. CDR3 DNA: TGTGCCAGCAGTGATTCCGCCGGAGCCTACGAGCAGTACTTC. This gives the protein CASSDSAGAYEQYF.

The J gene is TRBJ2-7, the V gene TRBV7-6; TRBD2 agrees at 9 bases. The V gene's germline CDR1 is SGHVS and CDR2 FNYEAQ. V gave up 5 bases and J gave up 5 bases; unmatched junction bases: 13. The CDR3 covers 16 residues. CDR3 in amino acids: CASSPGGGRALDEQYF. Here the CDR3 DNA reads TGTGCCAGCAGCCCAGGTGGCGGGAGGGCCTTAGACGAGCAGTACTTC.